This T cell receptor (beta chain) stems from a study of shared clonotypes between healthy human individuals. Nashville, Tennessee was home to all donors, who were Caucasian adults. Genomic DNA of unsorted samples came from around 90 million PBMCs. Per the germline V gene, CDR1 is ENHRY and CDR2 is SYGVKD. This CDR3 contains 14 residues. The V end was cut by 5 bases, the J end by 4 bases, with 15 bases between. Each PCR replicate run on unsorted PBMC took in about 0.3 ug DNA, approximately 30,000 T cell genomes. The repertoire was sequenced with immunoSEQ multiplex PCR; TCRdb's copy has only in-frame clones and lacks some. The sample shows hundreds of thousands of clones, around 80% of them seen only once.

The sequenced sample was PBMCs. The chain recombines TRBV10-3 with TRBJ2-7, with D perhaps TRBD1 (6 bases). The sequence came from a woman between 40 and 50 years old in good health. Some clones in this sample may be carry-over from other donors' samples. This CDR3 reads CAISLGLGHYEQYF. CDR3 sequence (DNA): TGTGCCATCAGTCTAGGACTGGGACATTACGAGCAGTACTTC.